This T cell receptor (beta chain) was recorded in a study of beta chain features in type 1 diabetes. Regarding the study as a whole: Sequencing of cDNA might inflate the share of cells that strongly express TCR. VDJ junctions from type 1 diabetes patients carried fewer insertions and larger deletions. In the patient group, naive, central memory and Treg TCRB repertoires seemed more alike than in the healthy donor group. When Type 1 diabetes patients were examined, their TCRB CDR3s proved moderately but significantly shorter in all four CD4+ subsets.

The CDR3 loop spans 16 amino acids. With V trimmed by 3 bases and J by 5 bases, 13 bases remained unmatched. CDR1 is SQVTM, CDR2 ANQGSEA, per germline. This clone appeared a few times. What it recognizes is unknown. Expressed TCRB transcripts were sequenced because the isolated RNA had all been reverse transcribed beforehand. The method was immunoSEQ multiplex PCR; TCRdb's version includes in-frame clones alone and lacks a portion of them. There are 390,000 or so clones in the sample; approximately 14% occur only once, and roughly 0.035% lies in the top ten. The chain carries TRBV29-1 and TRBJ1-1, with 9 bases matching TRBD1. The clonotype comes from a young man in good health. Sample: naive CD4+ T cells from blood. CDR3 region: CSVDYGTGIPRTEAFF. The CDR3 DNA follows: TGCAGCGTTGACTACGGGACAGGGATCCCGAGGACTGAAGCTTTCTTT.